This T cell receptor beta chain is from a study of T cells in tuberculosis. Study information: A South African cohort included IGRA-negative adolescents, latently infected IGRA-positive adolescents and adults with active tuberculosis.

Unsorted cryopreserved PBMC were sequenced, averaging roughly 100,000 T cells per clinical donor. Turning to this clone: What it binds is not known.

Regarding the study as a whole: Cases with active tuberculosis were adults, while controls were adolescents. Classification accuracy was 85% to 90% (AUROC 0.85 to 0.95) with the GMM-specific repertoire.

Assay: immunoSEQ multiplex PCR; the TCRdb copy retains only in-frame clones and omits some. The sample lists 25,000 to 35,000 clones, around 87% occurring once. The specimen sequenced was PBMCs. The source is a donor aged 10-29 years with latent tuberculosis or without tuberculosis infection.

CDR3 in amino acids: CASSRLAGGHEQYF. The CDR3 DNA follows: TGTGCCAGTTCTCGACTAGCGGGGGGGCACGAGCAGTACTTC. The genes are TRBV6-5 and TRBJ2-7; 14 bases match TRBD2. The junction had 6 bases not matched to a gene; V was cut back by 9 bases and J by 5 bases. The CDR3 covers 14 residues. CDR1 and CDR2 from the germline V gene are MNHEY and SVGAGI.